This TCR beta chain was observed in a study of CD8+ T cells in alopecia areata. Study findings and constraints: Normal scalp showed lower clonality than lesional scalp, especially alopecia totalis/universalis.

For this clone: What it recognizes is unknown.

This CDR3 has 15 residues. Per the germline V gene, CDR1 is MGHRA and CDR2 is YSYEKL. Trimming cost V 3 bases and J 8 bases; bases outside gene matches: 8. RNA extraction was followed by reverse transcription into cDNA, which acted as the sequencing template. Method: immunoSEQ multiplex PCR; TCRdb's copy keeps in-frame clones and lacks some. The sample yields 100,000 to 130,000 clones, under 60% seen once. The sequenced sample consisted of NKG2D-low CD8+ T cells sorted from blood. This TCR derives from a human donor with alopecia areata. The chain employs TRBV4-1 and TRBJ2-4, with 9 bases that match TRBD2. CDR3 residues: CASSHELQRGDIQYF. The DNA of the CDR3 is TGCGCCAGCAGCCACGAACTCCAGCGGGGGGACATTCAGTACTTC.